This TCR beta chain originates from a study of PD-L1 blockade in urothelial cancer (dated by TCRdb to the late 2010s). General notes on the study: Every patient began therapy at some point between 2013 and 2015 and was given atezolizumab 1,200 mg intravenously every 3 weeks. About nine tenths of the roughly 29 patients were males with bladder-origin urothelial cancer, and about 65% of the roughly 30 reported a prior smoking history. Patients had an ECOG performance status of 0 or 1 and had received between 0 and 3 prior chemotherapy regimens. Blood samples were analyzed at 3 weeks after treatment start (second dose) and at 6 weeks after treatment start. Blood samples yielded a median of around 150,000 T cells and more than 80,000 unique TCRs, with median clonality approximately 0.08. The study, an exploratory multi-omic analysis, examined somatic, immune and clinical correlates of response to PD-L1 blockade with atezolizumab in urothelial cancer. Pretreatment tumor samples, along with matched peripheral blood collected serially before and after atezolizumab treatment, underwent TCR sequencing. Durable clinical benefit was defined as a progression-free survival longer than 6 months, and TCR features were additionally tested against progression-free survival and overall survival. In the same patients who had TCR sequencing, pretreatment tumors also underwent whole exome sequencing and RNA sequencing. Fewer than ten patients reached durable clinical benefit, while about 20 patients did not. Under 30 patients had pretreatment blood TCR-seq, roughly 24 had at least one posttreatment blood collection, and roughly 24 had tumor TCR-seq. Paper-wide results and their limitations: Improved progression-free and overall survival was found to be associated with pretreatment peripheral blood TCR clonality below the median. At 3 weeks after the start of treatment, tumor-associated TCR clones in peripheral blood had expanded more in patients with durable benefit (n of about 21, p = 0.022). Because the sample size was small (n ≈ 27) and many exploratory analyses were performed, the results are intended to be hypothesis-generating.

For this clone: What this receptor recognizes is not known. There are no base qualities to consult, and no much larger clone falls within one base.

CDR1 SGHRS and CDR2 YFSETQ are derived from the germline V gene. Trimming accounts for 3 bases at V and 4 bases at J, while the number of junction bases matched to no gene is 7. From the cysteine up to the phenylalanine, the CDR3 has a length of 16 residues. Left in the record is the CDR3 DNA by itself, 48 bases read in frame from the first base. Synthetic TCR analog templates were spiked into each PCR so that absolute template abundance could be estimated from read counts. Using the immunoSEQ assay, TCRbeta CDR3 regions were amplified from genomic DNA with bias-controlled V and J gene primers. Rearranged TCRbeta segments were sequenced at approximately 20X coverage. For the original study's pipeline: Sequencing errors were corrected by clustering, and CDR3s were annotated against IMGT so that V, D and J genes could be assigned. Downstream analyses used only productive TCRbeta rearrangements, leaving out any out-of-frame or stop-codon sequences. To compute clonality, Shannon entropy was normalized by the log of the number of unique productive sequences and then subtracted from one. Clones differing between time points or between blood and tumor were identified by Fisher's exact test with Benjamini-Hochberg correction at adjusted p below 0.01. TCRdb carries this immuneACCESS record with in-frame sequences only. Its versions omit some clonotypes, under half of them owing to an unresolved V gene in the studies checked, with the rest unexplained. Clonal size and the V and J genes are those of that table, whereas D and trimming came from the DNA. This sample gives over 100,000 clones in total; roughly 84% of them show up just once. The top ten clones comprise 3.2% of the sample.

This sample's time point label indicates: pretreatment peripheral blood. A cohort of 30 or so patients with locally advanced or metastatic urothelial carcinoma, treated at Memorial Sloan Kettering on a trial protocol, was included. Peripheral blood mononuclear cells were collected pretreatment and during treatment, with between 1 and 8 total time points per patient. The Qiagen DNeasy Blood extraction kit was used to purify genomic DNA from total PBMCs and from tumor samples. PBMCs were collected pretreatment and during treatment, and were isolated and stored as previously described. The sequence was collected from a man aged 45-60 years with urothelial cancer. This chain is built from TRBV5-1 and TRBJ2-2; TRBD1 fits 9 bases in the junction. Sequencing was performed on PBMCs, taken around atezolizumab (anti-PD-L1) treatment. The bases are TGCGCCAGCAGCTCGGGGACAGGGAGGTTCACCGGGGAGCTGTTTTTT. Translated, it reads CASSSGTGRFTGELFF.